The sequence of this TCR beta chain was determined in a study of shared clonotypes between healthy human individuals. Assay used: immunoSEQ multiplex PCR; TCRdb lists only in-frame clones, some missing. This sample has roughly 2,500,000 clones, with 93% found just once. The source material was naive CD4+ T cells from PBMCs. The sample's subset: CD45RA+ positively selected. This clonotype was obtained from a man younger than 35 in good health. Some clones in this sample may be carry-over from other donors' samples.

The chain's CDR3 is CASSPLPSPGSYNEQFF. In DNA, the CDR3 is TGTGCCAGCTCACCACTTCCTTCGCCGGGGTCCTACAATGAGCAGTTCTTC. The rearrangement uses TRBV18 and TRBJ2-1, with D perhaps TRBD2 (5 bases). The germline V and J ends were trimmed by 1 base and 1 base, with 14 bases remaining between them. Germline V gene lookup returns CDR1 KGHSH and CDR2 LQKENI. This CDR3 has 17 amino acids.